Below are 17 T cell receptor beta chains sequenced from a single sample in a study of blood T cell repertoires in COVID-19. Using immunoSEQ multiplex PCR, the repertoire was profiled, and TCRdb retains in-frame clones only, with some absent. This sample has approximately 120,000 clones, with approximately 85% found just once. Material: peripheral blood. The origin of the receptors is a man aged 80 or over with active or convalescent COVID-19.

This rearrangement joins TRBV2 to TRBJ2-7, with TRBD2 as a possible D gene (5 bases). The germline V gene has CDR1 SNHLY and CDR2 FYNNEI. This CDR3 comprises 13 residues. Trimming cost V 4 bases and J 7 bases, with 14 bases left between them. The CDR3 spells CASSAEGLREQYF. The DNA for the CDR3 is TGTGCCAGCAGTGCGGAAGGACTCAGGGAGCAGTACTTC.

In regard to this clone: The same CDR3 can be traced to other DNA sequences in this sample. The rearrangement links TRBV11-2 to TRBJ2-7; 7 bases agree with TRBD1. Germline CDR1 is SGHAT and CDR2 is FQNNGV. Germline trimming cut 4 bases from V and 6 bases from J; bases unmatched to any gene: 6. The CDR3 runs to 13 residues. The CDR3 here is CASSSGTVGEQYF. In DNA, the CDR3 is TGTGCCAGCAGCTCCGGGACAGTGGGCGAGCAGTACTTC. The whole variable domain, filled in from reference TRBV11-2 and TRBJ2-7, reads EAGVAQSPRYKIIEKRQSVAFWCNPISGHATLYWYQQILGQGPKLLIQFQNNGVVDDSQLPKDRFSAERLKGVDSTLKIQPAKLEDSAVYLCASSSGTVGEQYFGPGTRLTVT.

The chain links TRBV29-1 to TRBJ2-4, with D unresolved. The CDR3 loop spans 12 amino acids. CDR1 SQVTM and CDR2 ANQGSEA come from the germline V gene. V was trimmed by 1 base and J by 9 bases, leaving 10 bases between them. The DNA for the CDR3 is TGCAGCGTTGAAGGGAGTTTCGGCATTCAGTACTTC. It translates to CSVEGSFGIQYF.

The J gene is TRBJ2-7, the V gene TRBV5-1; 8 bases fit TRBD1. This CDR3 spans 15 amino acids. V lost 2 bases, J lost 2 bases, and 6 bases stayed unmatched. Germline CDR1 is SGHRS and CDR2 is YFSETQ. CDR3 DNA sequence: TGCGCCAGCAGCTTATCGCGACAGGGGACCTACGAGCAGTACTTC. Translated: CASSLSRQGTYEQYF. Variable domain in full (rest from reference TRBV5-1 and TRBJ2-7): KAGVTQTPRYLIKTRGQQVTLSCSPISGHRSVSWYQQTPGQGLQFLFEYFSETQRNKGNFPGRFSGRQFSNSRSEMNVSTLELGDSALYLCASSLSRQGTYEQYFGPGTRLTVT.

The CDR3 sequence: CASSPLSSGNTIYF. In DNA form, the CDR3 reads TGTGCCAGCAGCCCCCTCTCCTCTGGAAACACCATATATTTT. This chain joins TRBV7-2 and TRBJ1-3; D is undetermined. V lost 5 bases, J lost 0 bases, and 8 bases lay in between. This CDR3 is 14 amino acids long. Germline CDR1 and CDR2: SGHTA and FQGNSA. Using reference TRBV7-2 and TRBJ1-3 for the parts outside the CDR3, the full variable domain is GAGVSQSPSNKVTEKGKDVELRCDPISGHTALYWYRQSLGQGLEFLIYFQGNSAPDKSGLPSDRFSAERTGGSVSTLTIQRTQQEDSAVYLCASSPLSSGNTIYFGEGSWLTVV.

Here the CDR3 reads CASSLGHTGLNSPLHF. DNA for the CDR3: TGTGCCAGCAGTTTGGGACACACGGGTCTTAATTCACCCCTCCACTTT. The chain is built from TRBV6-5 and TRBJ1-6, with a tentative D call TRBD1 (6 bases). V was trimmed by 4 bases and J by 6 bases, leaving 16 bases between them. Germline V lookup: CDR1 MNHEY, CDR2 SVGAGI. The CDR3 extends over 16 amino acids.

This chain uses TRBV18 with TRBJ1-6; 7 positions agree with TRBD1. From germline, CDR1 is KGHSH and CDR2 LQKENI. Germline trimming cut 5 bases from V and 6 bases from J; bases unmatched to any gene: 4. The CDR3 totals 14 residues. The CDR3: CASSTGTVNSPLHF. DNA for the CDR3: TGTGCCAGCTCAACCGGGACAGTTAATTCACCCCTCCACTTT.

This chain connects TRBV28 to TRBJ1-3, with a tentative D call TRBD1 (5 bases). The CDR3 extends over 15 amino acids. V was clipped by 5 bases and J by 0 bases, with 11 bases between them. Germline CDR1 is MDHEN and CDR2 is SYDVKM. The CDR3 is CASSPRQISGNTIYF. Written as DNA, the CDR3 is TGTGCCAGCAGTCCTCGACAGATCTCTGGAAACACCATATATTTT.

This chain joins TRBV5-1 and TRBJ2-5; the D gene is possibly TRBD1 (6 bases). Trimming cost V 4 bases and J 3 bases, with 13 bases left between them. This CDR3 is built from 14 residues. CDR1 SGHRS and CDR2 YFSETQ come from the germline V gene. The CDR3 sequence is CASSGSGDEETQYF. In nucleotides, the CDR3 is TGCGCCAGCAGCGGGTCAGGGGACGAAGAGACCCAGTACTTC.

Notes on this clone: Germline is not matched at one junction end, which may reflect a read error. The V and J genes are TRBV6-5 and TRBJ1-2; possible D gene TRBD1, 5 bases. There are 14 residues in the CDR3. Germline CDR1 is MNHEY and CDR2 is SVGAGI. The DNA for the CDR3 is TGTGCCAGCACTTACTCCGGAGACAGCTATGGCTACACCTTC. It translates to CASTYSGDSYGYTF.

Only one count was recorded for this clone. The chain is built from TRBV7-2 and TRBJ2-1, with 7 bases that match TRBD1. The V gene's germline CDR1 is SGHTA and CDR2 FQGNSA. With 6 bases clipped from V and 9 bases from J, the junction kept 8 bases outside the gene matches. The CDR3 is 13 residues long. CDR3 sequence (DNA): TGTGCCAGCAGATCGTTACAGGGGAGTGAGCAGTTCTTC. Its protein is CASRSLQGSEQFF.

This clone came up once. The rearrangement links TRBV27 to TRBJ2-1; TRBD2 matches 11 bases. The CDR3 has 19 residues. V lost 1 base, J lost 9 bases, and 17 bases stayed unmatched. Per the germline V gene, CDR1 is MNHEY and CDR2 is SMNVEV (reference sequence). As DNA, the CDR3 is TGTGCCAGCAGTTTATTGGCCGCGGCGCTTAGCGGGGGGGGCAGTGAGCAGTTCTTC. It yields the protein CASSLLAAALSGGGSEQFF.

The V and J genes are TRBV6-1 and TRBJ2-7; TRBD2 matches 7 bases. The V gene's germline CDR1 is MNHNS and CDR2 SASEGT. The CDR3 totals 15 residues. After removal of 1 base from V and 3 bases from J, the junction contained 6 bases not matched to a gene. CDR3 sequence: CASSEGVGLVYEQYF. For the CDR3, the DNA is TGTGCCAGCAGTGAAGGGGTAGGACTAGTCTACGAGCAGTACTTC.

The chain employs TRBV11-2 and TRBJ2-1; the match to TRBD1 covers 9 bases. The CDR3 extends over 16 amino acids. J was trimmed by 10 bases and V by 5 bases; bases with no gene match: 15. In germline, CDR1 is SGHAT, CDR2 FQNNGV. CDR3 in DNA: TGTGCCAGCAGCCCAATAACAGGGGGCCCGAAACGAGAGCAGTTCTTC. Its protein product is CASSPITGGPKREQFF.

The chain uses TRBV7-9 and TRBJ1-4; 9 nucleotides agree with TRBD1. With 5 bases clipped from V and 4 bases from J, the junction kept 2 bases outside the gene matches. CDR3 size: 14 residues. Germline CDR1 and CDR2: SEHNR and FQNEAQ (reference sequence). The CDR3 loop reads CASSQDRGNEKLFF. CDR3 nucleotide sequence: TGTGCCAGCAGCCAGGACAGGGGTAATGAAAAACTGTTTTTT. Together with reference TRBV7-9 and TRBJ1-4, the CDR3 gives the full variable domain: DTGVSQNPRHKITKRGQNVTFRCDPISEHNRLYWYRQTLGQGPEFLTYFQNEAQLEKSRLLSDRFSAERPKGSFSTLEIQRTEQGDSAMYLCASSQDRGNEKLFFGSGTQLSVL.

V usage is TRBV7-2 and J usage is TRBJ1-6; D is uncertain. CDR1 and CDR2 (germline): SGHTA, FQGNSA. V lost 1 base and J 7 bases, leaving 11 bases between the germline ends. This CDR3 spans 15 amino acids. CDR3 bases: TGTGCCAGCAGCTTAGTTCCCCAAGCCAATTCACCCCTCCACTTT. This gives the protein CASSLVPQANSPLHF.

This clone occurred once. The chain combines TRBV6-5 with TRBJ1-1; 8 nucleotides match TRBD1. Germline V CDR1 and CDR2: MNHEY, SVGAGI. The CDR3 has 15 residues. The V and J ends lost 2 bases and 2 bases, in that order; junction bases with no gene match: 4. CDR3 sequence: CASSYETGVNTEAFF. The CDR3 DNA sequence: TGTGCCAGCAGTTACGAGACAGGGGTTAACACTGAAGCTTTCTTT.